This TCR beta chain stems from a study of response to subunit inactivated influenza vaccine. On this clonotype itself: Antigen: not known.

Whole-study findings and limits: The authors offered the suggestion that each seasonal influenza vaccination recruits few new T cells.

Via MiXCR, TCRdb re-called the RT-PCR reads, giving one row per CDR3 protein. The table has approximately 680,000 distinct CDR3 sequences, about 15% seen once. Trimming removed 6 bases from V and 9 bases from J, with 9 bases in between. Germline lookup yields CDR1 MDHEN and CDR2 SYDVKM. The CDR3 is 11 amino acids. The receptor's source is a man aged 45-60 years who received an inactivated influenza vaccine. The rearrangement uses TRBV28 and TRBJ2-4; D may be TRBD1 (5 bases). The specimen was PBMCs from blood, collected 11 to 12 days after vaccination. CDR3 bases: TGTGCCAGCAGGGACAACAGCATTCAGTACTTC. Its translation: CASRDNSIQYF.